The 15 T cell receptor beta chains given below trace back to one sample, sequenced in a study of blood T cell repertoires in COVID-19. Data came from immunoSEQ multiplex PCR; TCRdb stores just in-frame clones and leaves some out. The repertoire holds about 70,000 clones, with 65% to 85% as singletons. The specimen sequenced was peripheral blood. The source is an older woman with acute or convalescent COVID-19.

The genes are TRBV2 and TRBJ1-5, with a tentative D call TRBD1 (5 bases). The CDR3 has 15 amino acids. Germline values: CDR1 SNHLY, CDR2 FYNNEI. V was clipped by 5 bases and J by 11 bases, with 22 bases between them. The CDR3 spells CASSNDGTPFLAQHF. In DNA, the CDR3 is TGTGCCAGCAGTAACGATGGGACTCCTTTTTTGGCCCAGCATTTT. The full variable domain, completed using reference TRBV2 and TRBJ1-5, is EPEVTQTPSHQVTQMGQEVILRCVPISNHLYFYWYRQILGQKVEFLVSFYNNEISEKSEIFDDQFSVERPDGSNFTLKIRSTKLEDSAMYFCASSNDGTPFLAQHFGDGTRLSIL.

The chain couples TRBV27 to TRBJ2-7; 8 bases are shared with TRBD1. The V and J ends lost 7 bases and 1 base, in that order; junction bases with no gene match: 12. CDR1 MNHEY and CDR2 SMNVEV come from the germline V gene (reference sequence). CDR3 size: 16 residues. The chain's CDR3 is CASTLPQDRVSYEQYF. In DNA, the CDR3 is TGTGCCAGCACCCTCCCCCAGGACAGGGTGTCCTACGAGCAGTACTTC.

The rearrangement links TRBV24-1 to TRBJ1-2; TRBD1 might be the D (6 bases). V lost 0 bases to trimming and J lost 0 bases, with 10 bases between them. Germline V gene lookup returns CDR1 KGHDR and CDR2 SFDVKD. The CDR3 is made up of 16 amino acids. The CDR3 here is CATSDLRQVPNYGYTF. The CDR3 coding sequence is TGTGCCACCAGTGATTTGCGACAGGTTCCTAACTATGGCTACACCTTC.

J is TRBJ2-7 and V is TRBV3-1 (or the pseudogene TRBV3-2), with D perhaps matching TRBD1 (7 bases). Germline values: CDR1 LGHDT, CDR2 YNNKEL (reference sequence). The V gene lost 5 bases and the J gene lost 4 bases, with 18 bases spanning the gap. The CDR3 covers 15 residues. The CDR3 region has the DNA TGTGCCAGCAGCAGGTCGGGCAGGGGGACTTACGAGCAGTACTTC. This encodes CASSRSGRGTYEQYF.

This clone was recorded only once. At the DNA level, this CDR3 is encoded by other sequences in the same sample as well. The chain recombines TRBV19 with TRBJ1-5, with TRBD1 matching 7 bases. Germline V gene lookup returns CDR1 LNHDA and CDR2 SQIVND (reference sequence). This CDR3 has 13 amino acids. With 8 bases clipped from V and 5 bases from J, the junction kept 6 bases outside the gene matches. CDR3 in amino acids: CASRDRTYQPQHF. The CDR3 bases are TGTGCCAGTCGGGACAGAACATATCAGCCCCAGCATTTT.

V and J are TRBV21-1 and TRBJ2-7; TRBD2, the D gene given by the table, was not confirmed from the DNA. TRBV21-1 is noted as a pseudogene. The CDR3 is 18 amino acids. The CDR3 sequence: CASSKISSLGLAGAEQYF. The CDR3 DNA is TGTGCCAGCAGCAAAATTTCAAGTTTAGGACTAGCGGGAGCCGAGCAGTACTTC.

V gene TRBV30 combines with J gene TRBJ1-4; no firm D call. Germline V lookup: CDR1 GTSNPN, CDR2 SVGIG (reference sequence). The CDR3 is 14 amino acids. The V and J ends lost 0 bases and 6 bases respectively, with 11 bases between them. CDR3: CAWSVPEIDEKLFF. For the CDR3, the DNA is TGTGCCTGGAGTGTACCCGAGATCGATGAAAAACTGTTTTTT.

This clone appeared once. The chain has TRBV7-3 and TRBJ2-5; 7 nucleotides match TRBD2. The CDR3 totals 13 residues. From germline, CDR1 is SGHTA and CDR2 FQGTGA. Trimming took 8 bases from V and 5 from J; bases not matched to a gene: 8. DNA for the CDR3: TGTGCCAGCGGGAGGGATCCTCGGGAGACCCAGTACTTC. Its translation is CASGRDPRETQYF.

The chain carries TRBV7-2 and TRBJ2-7; 8 bases map to TRBD2. CDR1 SGHTA and CDR2 FQGNSA come from the germline V gene. The trim removed 5 bases at V and 0 bases at J, leaving 9 bases unmatched. The CDR3 length is 16 residues. CDR3 sequence reads: CASSASGAGGSYEQYF. As DNA, the CDR3 is TGTGCCAGCAGCGCCTCAGGGGCGGGGGGCTCCTACGAGCAGTACTTC.

The V gene is TRBV19, the J gene TRBJ1-2, with D possibly matching TRBD1 (5 bases). The CDR3 loop spans 16 amino acids. The germline V and J ends were trimmed by 3 bases and 8 bases, with 22 bases remaining between them. The V gene's germline CDR1 is LNHDA and CDR2 SQIVND (reference sequence). As DNA, the CDR3 is TGTGCCAGTAGTATGGAGGGGACCGGTTTTCGGTTAGGCTACACCTTC. Translation: CASSMEGTGFRLGYTF.

The V call is TRBV29-1, the J call TRBJ2-7; 15 nucleotides match TRBD2. Germline V gene lookup returns CDR1 SQVTM and CDR2 ANQGSEA. The CDR3 is 16 amino acids. V lost 7 bases and J lost 2; bases outside the gene matches: 9. The CDR3 region has the DNA TGCAGCGCCGCGGGACTAGCGGGGGGAACGACCTACGAGCAGTACTTC. Translation: CSAAGLAGGTTYEQYF.

The V and J genes are TRBV10-3 and TRBJ2-5, with D uncertain. The V gene's germline CDR1 is ENHRY and CDR2 SYGVKD. This CDR3 region has 13 residues. Trimming shortened V by 3 bases and J by 2 bases, and 7 bases separated the two germline ends. The CDR3 loop reads CAISDGIQETQYF. The DNA for the CDR3 is TGTGCCATCAGTGATGGCATTCAAGAGACCCAGTACTTC.

The chain links TRBV7-9 to TRBJ2-2, with 8 bases identical to TRBD2. This CDR3 spans 15 amino acids. The germline V gene has CDR1 SEHNR and CDR2 FQNEAQ (reference sequence). V shed 0 bases and J 6 bases; nucleotides not matched to a gene: 3. The CDR3 DNA follows: TGTGCCAGCAGCTTAGCAGCGGGAGTGGCCGGGGAGCTGTTTTTT. Amino acid sequence: CASSLAAGVAGELFF.

This chain connects TRBV6-5 to TRBJ2-1; 8 bases agree with TRBD2. This CDR3 has 15 residues. Germline V gives CDR1 MNHEY, CDR2 SVGAGI. The trim removed 6 bases at V and 9 bases at J, leaving 13 bases unmatched. CDR3 coding DNA: TGTGCCAGCAGCCAAGCGGGAGCAGTATCACCTGAGCAGTTCTTC. Protein: CASSQAGAVSPEQFF.

V usage is TRBV6-6 and J usage is TRBJ1-1, with TRBD1 identical over 9 bases. With V trimmed by 7 bases and J by 4 bases, 10 bases remained unmatched. CDR1 and CDR2 from the germline V gene are MNHNY and SVGAGI (reference sequence). The CDR3 covers 15 residues. The CDR3 sequence: CASNGRQGVGTEAFF. The CDR3 DNA sequence: TGTGCCAGCAACGGTAGACAGGGGGTGGGCACTGAAGCTTTCTTT.